Below, 31 T cell receptor beta chains from the same sample are listed, as sequenced in a study of T cells in Graves' hyperthyroidism and ophthalmopathy. RNA transcripts served as the template for amplifying TCR beta CDR3 regions. HTBI primers were the set used in a first-round RT-PCR of the TCR CDR3. TCRdb passed the multiplex PCR reads through MiXCR, listing each CDR3 protein once. Seen here are approximately 720,000 distinct CDR3 sequences, around 19% observed once, and the top ten hold 16%. The sample comprised blood. The receptors here all came from a woman in her 50s with Graves' hyperthyroidism that later progressed to Graves' ophthalmopathy.

This chain joins TRBV18 and TRBJ1-1; D perhaps matches TRBD1 (5 bases). The CDR3 spans 16 residues. CDR1 is KGHSH and CDR2 is LQKENI in the germline V gene. V lost 4 bases to trimming and J lost 0 bases, with 15 bases between them. The CDR3: CASSLRAGTMNTEAFF. The CDR3 bases are TGTGCCAGCTCACTAAGAGCCGGGACGATGAACACTGAAGCTTTCTTT.

The gene calls are TRBV27 and TRBJ1-4; 7 nucleotides match TRBD1. This CDR3 spans 13 amino acids. Germline lookup yields CDR1 MNHEY and CDR2 SMNVEV (reference sequence). V dropped 7 bases and J dropped 7; count of bases not matched to a gene: 6. The CDR3 DNA reads TGTGCCAGCACATCAAGGGGGCTTGAAAAACTGTTTTTT. Translated: CASTSRGLEKLFF.

This clonotype was counted a few times. The CDR3: CASSLGGFMNTEAFF. The CDR3 nucleotides are TGTGCCAGCAGCTTAGGGGGATTCATGAACACTGAAGCTTTCTTT. The chain joins TRBV7-9 to TRBJ1-1; D is unresolved. Germline V lookup: CDR1 SEHNR, CDR2 FQNEAQ (reference sequence). CDR3 length: 15 residues. V shed 1 base and J shed 0 bases, with 9 bases lying between them.

This clonotype was seen ten or more times. This chain connects TRBV20-1 to TRBJ2-3; TRBD2 matches at 7 bases. The length of the CDR3 is 15 residues. V gave up 2 bases and J gave up 5 bases; unmatched junction bases: 10. Germline V lookup: CDR1 DFQATT, CDR2 SNEGSKA (reference sequence). The CDR3 nucleotides read TGCAGTGCTAGAAGCGGGGAGCTAGCCGTAGATACGCAGTATTTT. Translation gives CSARSGELAVDTQYF.

This clonotype was found a few times. The rearrangement uses TRBV19 and TRBJ1-2; maybe TRBD1 (6 bases). CDR1 is LNHDA and CDR2 is SQIVND in the germline V gene (reference sequence). Trimming removed 5 bases at V and 6 bases at J, with 19 bases between. The CDR3 loop spans 15 amino acids. The CDR3 spells CASSVPVAGVDGYTF. DNA for the CDR3: TGTGCCAGTAGTGTGCCCGTGGCAGGGGTGGATGGCTACACCTTC.

The V call is TRBV6-2 or TRBV6-3, the J call TRBJ2-1; TRBD2 aligns across 12 bases. Germline CDR1 and CDR2: MNHEY and SVGEGT. V shed 4 bases, J shed 5 bases, and the junction held 3 bases outside the gene matches. CDR3 length: 15 amino acids. The DNA of the CDR3 is TGTGCCAGCAGTTGGACTAGCGGGGATGACAATGAGCAGTTCTTC. It translates to CASSWTSGDDNEQFF.

This clonotype showed up just a few times. The chain uses TRBV30 and TRBJ1-1; D possibly corresponds to TRBD1 (5 bases). The CDR3 has 13 amino acids. Germline-derived CDR1 and CDR2 are GTSNPN and SVGIG (reference sequence). Trimming stripped 4 bases from V and 1 base from J, with 10 bases between. CDR3 DNA: TGTGCCTGGAACCCGAGGGGGAACACTGAAGCTTTCTTT. Amino acids: CAWNPRGNTEAFF.

Worth noting for this clonotype: The junction shows a germline mismatch at one end, possibly a read error. The chain has TRBV7-3 and TRBJ1-2, with 8 bases that match TRBD1. This CDR3 comprises 14 residues. Germline values: CDR1 SGHTA, CDR2 FQGTGA. This CDR3 is CASGPQGANDGYIF. The CDR3, as DNA: TGTGCCAGCGGCCCCCAGGGGGCTAACGATGGCTACATCTTC.

The J gene is TRBJ2-5, the V gene TRBV5-1; tentatively, D is TRBD2 (5 bases). Deletions cut 0 bases from V and 5 bases from J, with 20 bases between. Germline lookup yields CDR1 SGHRS and CDR2 YFSETQ. CDR3 length: 17 residues. DNA of the CDR3: TGCGCCAGCAGCTTGGCCTTATCCGGACTGCAGGCCGAGACCCAGTACTTC. The encoded protein is CASSLALSGLQAETQYF.

This chain joins TRBV6-2 or TRBV6-3 and TRBJ2-2; D ambiguous. The ends were cut back, 6 bases at V and 5 bases at J, with 13 bases in the middle. The CDR3 covers 14 residues. Germline V gives CDR1 MNHEY, CDR2 SVGEGT. The CDR3 reads CASRKPDGTGELFF. In nucleotides, the CDR3 is TGTGCCAGCAGGAAACCGGACGGTACCGGGGAGCTGTTTTTT.

This clonotype was recorded many times. The chain employs TRBV20-1 and TRBJ2-7, with D unclear. Trimming shortened V by 3 bases and J by 0 bases, and 12 bases separated the two germline ends. Germline V gives CDR1 DFQATT, CDR2 SNEGSKA (reference sequence). This CDR3 has 14 residues. The CDR3 region has the DNA TGCAGTGCTAGGGAGAACGGCCCCTCCTACGAGCAGTACTTC. This encodes CSARENGPSYEQYF.

This clonotype has more than one count but fewer than ten. The chain employs TRBV3-1 and TRBJ1-4; no clear D gene. This CDR3 region has 12 residues. V was trimmed by 8 bases and J by 7 bases, leaving 11 bases between them. The germline CDR1 and CDR2 sequences are LGHDT and YNNKEL (reference sequence). This chain's CDR3 is CASSRATEKLFF. CDR3 nucleotides: TGTGCCAGCTCCCGGGCAACTGAAAAACTGTTTTTT.

The sample holds many counts of this clonotype. V gene TRBV20-1 combines with J gene TRBJ1-5, with 7 bases matching TRBD1. Trimming cost V 6 bases and J 0 bases; bases outside gene matches: 11. This CDR3 contains 16 residues. Germline V CDR1 and CDR2: DFQATT, SNEGSKA (reference sequence). In nucleotides, the CDR3 is TGCAGTGCGTTCACGGCGGGACAGTTTAGCAATCAGCCCCAGCATTTT. It yields the protein CSAFTAGQFSNQPQHF.

The chain links TRBV10-3 to TRBJ2-2; either TRBD1 or TRBD2 may fit D (5 bases each). Per the germline V gene, CDR1 is ENHRY and CDR2 is SYGVKD. Trimming took off 11 bases at V and 5 bases at J, with 18 bases between the two ends. This CDR3 has 14 residues. CDR3 coding DNA: TGTGCCGTAATCAAATCCAGGGAGACCGGGGAGCTGTTTTTT. Translated: CAVIKSRETGELFF.

This clonotype showed up just a few times. The V gene is TRBV29-1, the J gene TRBJ1-4; D perhaps matches TRBD1 (6 bases). Germline assignment: CDR1 SQVTM and CDR2 ANQGSEA. This CDR3 region has 13 residues. The V end lost 7 bases, the J end lost 8 bases, and 17 bases lay between the germline ends. CDR3 coding DNA: TGCAGCGCCCGACAGGCCCTTGGGGAAAAACTGTTTTTT. Translated: CSARQALGEKLFF.

This clonotype was counted at least ten times. The J gene is TRBJ1-2, the V gene TRBV5-4, with a weak D call TRBD1 (5 bases). The CDR3 is 13 residues long. The V end was cut by 2 bases, the J end by 3 bases, with 8 bases between. The V gene's germline CDR1 is SGHNT and CDR2 YYREEE (reference sequence). The chain's CDR3 is CASSFDRDYGYTF. In DNA form, the CDR3 reads TGTGCCAGCAGCTTCGACAGAGACTATGGCTACACCTTC.

Ten or more counts support this clonotype. The chain recombines TRBV11-2 with TRBJ2-7, with TRBD1 as a possible D gene (6 bases). The V end was cut by 7 bases, the J end by 3 bases, with 16 bases between. Germline-derived CDR1 and CDR2 are SGHAT and FQNNGV. This CDR3 has 14 amino acids. This chain's CDR3 is CASTRQRDIYEQYF. The CDR3 DNA follows: TGTGCCAGCACCCGACAGAGGGACATCTACGAGCAGTACTTC.

This clonotype came up many times. This chain connects TRBV18 to TRBJ1-1; 11 nucleotides match TRBD1. V was clipped by 1 base and J by 1 base; unmatched bases: 5. Germline CDR1 is KGHSH and CDR2 is LQKENI. The CDR3 has 17 residues. The CDR3 nucleotides read TGTGCCAGCTCACCACAAGGACAGGGGGCGACGAACACTGAAGCTTTCTTT. This translates into CASSPQGQGATNTEAFF. Full variable domain (missing parts from reference TRBV18 and TRBJ1-1): NAGVMQNPRHLVRRRGQEARLRCSPMKGHSHVYWYRQLPEEGLKFMVYLQKENIIDESGMPKERFSAEFPKEGPSILRIQQVVRGDSAAYFCASSPQGQGATNTEAFFGQGTRLTVV.

This clonotype was detected many times. The genes are TRBV6-1 and TRBJ2-5; D possibly corresponds to TRBD1 (6 bases). This CDR3 has 13 residues. Germline assignment: CDR1 MNHNS and CDR2 SASEGT. The V gene lost 5 bases and the J gene lost 4 bases, with 11 bases spanning the gap. In nucleotides, the CDR3 is TGTGCCAGCAGTATGACAGGAGTAGAGACCCAGTACTTC. Translation gives CASSMTGVETQYF.

This clonotype was detected a few times. The rearrangement links TRBV7-6 to TRBJ2-4, with 9 bases fitting TRBD1. Trimming at V came to 5 bases and at J to 8 bases, leaving 13 bases not matched to a gene. CDR1 and CDR2 from the germline V gene are SGHVS and FNYEAQ. The CDR3 totals 16 residues. In nucleotides, the CDR3 is TGTGCCAGCAGCCACGAACCCAGGGGACAGGGCGACATTCAGTACTTC. Its translation is CASSHEPRGQGDIQYF.

This clonotype was observed at least ten times. The J gene is TRBJ1-2, the V gene TRBV2, with D tentatively TRBD1 (5 bases). The CDR3 covers 12 residues. CDR1 is SNHLY and CDR2 is FYNNEI in the germline V gene. Trimming took off 6 bases at V and 8 bases at J, with 13 bases between the two ends. CDR3 residues: CASRGDASGYTF. In DNA, the CDR3 is TGTGCCAGCAGAGGGGACGCTTCGGGCTACACCTTC.

The gene calls are TRBV10-2 and TRBJ2-3; D is possibly TRBD2 (7 bases). CDR1 WSHSY and CDR2 SAAADI come from the germline V gene. V was cut by 6 bases and J by 2 bases, with 15 bases left in between. CDR3 length: 15 residues. The CDR3 DNA reads as TGCGCCAGCAGGGGCACGGCGGGGGCCACAGATACGCAGTATTTT. Translating gives CASRGTAGATDTQYF.

This clonotype was recorded at least ten times. The CDR3 here is CASSYGLAGVSNEQFF. CDR3 DNA sequence: TGTGCCAGCAGCTATGGACTAGCGGGGGTCTCCAATGAGCAGTTCTTC. The chain joins TRBV5-4 to TRBJ2-1, with 13 positions matching TRBD2. This CDR3 spans 16 amino acids. Unmatched junction bases numbered 6, after V lost 3 bases and J lost 6 bases. Germline CDR1 is SGHNT and CDR2 is YYREEE (reference sequence). Drawing the rest from reference TRBV5-4 and TRBJ2-1, the complete variable domain is ETGVTQSPTHLIKTRGQQVTLRCSSQSGHNTVSWYQQALGQGPQFIFQYYREEENGRGNFPPRFSGLQFPNYSSELNVNALELDDSALYLCASSYGLAGVSNEQFFGPGTRLTVL.

The V call is TRBV19, the J call TRBJ2-3; D tentatively reads TRBD1 or TRBD2 (5 bases each). From germline, CDR1 is LNHDA and CDR2 SQIVND (reference sequence). The CDR3 spans 13 residues. Trimming stripped 8 bases from V and 4 bases from J, with 13 bases between. The CDR3 DNA reads as TGTGCCAGTTACGACCAGGGACCAGATACGCAGTATTTT. It encodes CASYDQGPDTQYF.

Regarding this clonotype: A much more abundant neighbour one base away suggests this may be a read error. The rearrangement joins TRBV11-2 to TRBJ2-5; 10 bases agree with TRBD1. The CDR3 covers 16 residues. CDR1 is SGHAT, CDR2 FQNNGV, per germline. The CDR3 nucleotides are TGTGCCAGCAGTTTCCCCTGGGACAGGGGAGTAGAGACCCTGTACTTC. This gives the protein CASSFPWDRGVETLYF.

This clonotype has at least ten counts. J is TRBJ2-5 and V is TRBV20-1, with TRBD1 identical over 11 bases. CDR3 size: 12 residues. V shed 7 bases, J shed 3 bases, and the junction held 1 base outside the gene matches. Germline V CDR1 and CDR2: DFQATT, SNEGSKA (reference sequence). CDR3 loop: CSGTGGEETQYF. DNA of the CDR3: TGCAGTGGGACAGGGGGCGAAGAGACCCAGTACTTC.

This clonotype was seen a few times. This sequence joins TRBV12-5 and TRBJ1-5; no reliable D call. CDR3 size: 17 residues. In germline, CDR1 is LGHNT, CDR2 FRNRAP. Trimming removed 2 bases from V and 0 bases from J, with 14 bases in between. CDR3 bases: TGTGCTAGTGGTTTGTATCGGGCAGAACTTAGCAATCAGCCCCAGCATTTT. It yields the protein CASGLYRAELSNQPQHF.

A few counts support this clonotype. The rearrangement uses TRBV10-2 and TRBJ2-5; 12 positions agree with TRBD2. Germline CDR1 WSHSY, CDR2 SAAADI. V lost 4 bases and J lost 7; bases outside the gene matches: 4. CDR3 length equals 14 residues. The CDR3 nucleotides are TGCGCCAGCAGTGGGACTAGCGGGAACTGGACCCAGTACTTC. It codes for CASSGTSGNWTQYF.

This chain uses TRBV4-1 with TRBJ2-5, with 14 bases that match TRBD2. Trimming took 0 bases from V and 3 from J; bases not matched to a gene: 3. CDR1 and CDR2 (germline): MGHRA, YSYEKL. The length of the CDR3 is 17 residues. The CDR3 DNA follows: TGCGCCAGCAGCCAAGATCCGGGACTAGCGGGAGAAGAGACCCAGTACTTC. Translation gives CASSQDPGLAGEETQYF.

This clonotype was detected ten times or more. The chain combines TRBV6-1 with TRBJ2-1; D might be TRBD2 (5 bases). Looked up from germline, CDR1 is MNHNS and CDR2 is SASEGT. Trimming left V 10 bases short and J 7 bases short, with 14 bases between. The CDR3 is 12 amino acids. CDR3 nucleotides: TGTGCCAATTCCGGGGATACTAATGAGCAGTTCTTC. Amino acid sequence: CANSGDTNEQFF.

This clonotype was picked up a small number of times. It may be a read error: a sequence one base away is much more abundant. The CDR3 spells CASGLVLDRTGTKAFF. CDR3 nucleotides: TGTGCTAGTGGTTTGGTCCTAGACCGGACAGGGACTAAAGCTTTCTTT. The V gene is TRBV12-5, the J gene TRBJ1-1; 8 bases agree with TRBD1. V was clipped by 0 bases and J by 9 bases; unmatched bases: 12. The CDR3 is 16 residues long. Germline loops: CDR1 LGHNT, CDR2 FRNRAP.